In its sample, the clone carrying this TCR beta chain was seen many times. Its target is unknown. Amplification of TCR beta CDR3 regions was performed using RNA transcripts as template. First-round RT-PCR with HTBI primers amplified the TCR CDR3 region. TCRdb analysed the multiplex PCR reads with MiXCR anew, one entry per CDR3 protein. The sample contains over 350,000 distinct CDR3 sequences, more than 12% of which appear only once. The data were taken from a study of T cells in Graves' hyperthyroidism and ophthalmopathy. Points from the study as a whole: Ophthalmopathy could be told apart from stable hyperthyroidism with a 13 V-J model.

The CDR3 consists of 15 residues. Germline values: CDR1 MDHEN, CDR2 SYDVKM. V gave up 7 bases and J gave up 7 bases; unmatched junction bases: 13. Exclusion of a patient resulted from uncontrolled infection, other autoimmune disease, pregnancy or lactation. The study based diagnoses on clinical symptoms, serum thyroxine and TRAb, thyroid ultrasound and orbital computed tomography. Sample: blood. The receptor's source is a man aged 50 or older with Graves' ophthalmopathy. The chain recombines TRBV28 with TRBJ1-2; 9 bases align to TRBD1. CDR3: CASNLLTGGGSGYTF. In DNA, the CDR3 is TGTGCCAGCAACCTCCTTACAGGGGGCGGTAGTGGCTACACCTTC.